These 22 T cell receptor beta chains were all obtained from the same sample, sequenced in a study of cytomegalovirus exposure and HLA in healthy donors. Repertoires were generated with immunoSEQ multiplex PCR, while TCRdb's copy carries only in-frame clones and drops some. Of 260,000 or so clones listed, about 90% are singletons. The material sequenced was PBMCs. These receptors all come from a woman in her twenties or thirties in good health and CMV-seronegative.

This chain joins TRBV28 and TRBJ2-7, with TRBD2 matching 10 bases. The CDR3 spans 16 residues. Germline-derived CDR1 and CDR2 are MDHEN and SYDVKM. The V segment lost 3 bases and the J segment 0 bases; nucleotides outside the gene matches: 5. The CDR3 coding sequence is TGTGCCAGCAGTTTCTCCCCTAGCGGGAGCTCCTACGAGCAGTACTTC. Encoded protein: CASSFSPSGSSYEQYF. Full variable domain (missing parts from reference TRBV28 and TRBJ2-7): DVKVTQSSRYLVKRTGEKVFLECVQDMDHENMFWYRQDPGLGLRLIYFSYDVKMKEKGDIPEGYSVSREKKERFSLILESASTNQTSMYLCASSFSPSGSSYEQYFGPGTRLTVT.

The chain employs TRBV27 and TRBJ2-1; 8 bases are a match to TRBD1. V lost 5 bases, J lost 3 bases, and 9 bases stayed unmatched. This CDR3 has 16 residues. Germline V gene lookup returns CDR1 MNHEY and CDR2 SMNVEV (reference sequence). Written as DNA, the CDR3 is TGTGCCAGCAGTATTTCTTCGGGACAGGTCTACAATGAGCAGTTCTTC. The encoded protein is CASSISSGQVYNEQFF.

The rearrangement joins TRBV7-6 to TRBJ2-3, with TRBD1 identical over 12 bases. Germline V CDR1 and CDR2: SGHVS, FNYEAQ. V shed 8 bases and J 10 bases; nucleotides not matched to a gene: 4. This CDR3 has 12 residues. Here the CDR3 reads CASAGTGGPQYF. The CDR3 region has the DNA TGTGCCAGCGCTGGGACAGGGGGCCCGCAGTATTTT.

The chain recombines TRBV27 with TRBJ2-3; the match to TRBD2 covers 11 bases. Germline V gene lookup returns CDR1 MNHEY and CDR2 SMNVEV (reference sequence). The length of the CDR3 is 16 residues. V lost 6 bases to trimming and J lost 5 bases; unmatched junction nucleotides: 10. CDR3 amino acids: CASSHLLAGAGDTQYF. The DNA for the CDR3 is TGTGCCAGCAGCCACCTACTAGCGGGAGCCGGAGATACGCAGTATTTT.

This chain links TRBV15 with TRBJ2-5, with 8 positions matching TRBD2. V dropped 0 bases and J dropped 3; count of bases not matched to a gene: 6. The CDR3 spans 16 residues. In germline, CDR1 is LNHNV, CDR2 YYDKDF (reference sequence). CDR3 sequence: CATSRDRGGGKETQYF. The CDR3, as DNA: TGTGCCACCAGCAGAGATCGGGGGGGAGGGAAAGAGACCCAGTACTTC. The full variable domain, completed using reference TRBV15 and TRBJ2-5, is DAMVIQNPRYQVTQFGKPVTLSCSQTLNHNVMYWYQQKSSQAPKLLFHYYDKDFNNEADTPDNFQSRRPNTSFCFLDIRSPGLGDTAMYLCATSRDRGGGKETQYFGPGTRLLVL.

The V call is TRBV12-5, the J call TRBJ1-5; D ambiguous. Germline V gene lookup returns CDR1 LGHNT and CDR2 FRNRAP. V was cut by 1 base and J by 12 bases, with 7 bases left in between. The CDR3 length is 11 residues. CDR3 region: CASGLELDQHF. The CDR3 DNA follows: TGTGCTAGTGGTTTGGAGTTAGACCAGCATTTT.

The J gene is TRBJ1-3, the V gene TRBV7-9; 8 positions agree with TRBD1. CDR1 SEHNR and CDR2 FQNEAQ come from the germline V gene (reference sequence). J gave up 1 base and V 1 base, and 9 bases lay outside the gene matches. The CDR3 is 18 residues long. CDR3 coding DNA: TGTGCCAGCAGCTTAGGTTGGTCAGGGGGCGCGTCTGGAAACACCATATATTTT. The encoded protein is CASSLGWSGGASGNTIYF.

This clone came up once. This sequence joins TRBV11-2 and TRBJ2-7; either TRBD1 or TRBD2 may fit D (6 bases each). Germline lookup yields CDR1 SGHAT and CDR2 FQNNGV. The ends were cut back, 1 base at V and 2 bases at J, with 9 bases in the middle. The CDR3 totals 14 residues. This CDR3 is CASSLGRGAYEQYF. DNA of the CDR3: TGTGCCAGCAGCTTAGGAAGGGGGGCCTACGAGCAGTACTTC.

This chain joins TRBV6-5 and TRBJ1-1; D unclear. CDR1 and CDR2 (germline): MNHEY, SVGAGI. The CDR3 consists of 14 residues. The V end lost 5 bases, the J end lost 3 bases, and 13 bases lay between the germline ends. CDR3 amino acids: CASSNRGGYTEAFF. The CDR3 DNA is TGTGCCAGCAGTAACCGGGGAGGCTACACTGAAGCTTTCTTT.

CDR3 amino acids: CASCGRSREAYEQYF. The CDR3 DNA reads TGTGCCAGCTGCGGTCGGAGCCGGGAAGCCTACGAGCAGTACTTC. The chain recombines TRBV7-3 with TRBJ2-7, with a weak D call TRBD2 (5 bases). Germline V CDR1 and CDR2: SGHTA, FQGTGA. Deletions cut 8 bases from V and 2 bases from J, with 19 bases between. CDR3 length: 15 residues.

V gene TRBV5-6 combines with J gene TRBJ2-2; D call uncertain. Germline V lookup: CDR1 SGHDT, CDR2 YYEEEE. The CDR3 sequence is 14 residues long. The ends were cut back, 1 base at V and 6 bases at J, with 10 bases in the middle. The CDR3 nucleotides are TGTGCCAGCAGCTTGATATTTGAGGCCGGGGAGCTGTTTTTT. Residues: CASSLIFEAGELFF.

Comments on this clone: The same CDR3 can be traced to other DNA sequences in this sample. The gene calls are TRBV5-1 and TRBJ2-5; possible D gene TRBD2, 6 bases. Germline-derived CDR1 and CDR2 are SGHRS and YFSETQ. The CDR3 length is 14 residues. Trimming took 0 bases from V and 2 from J, leaving 8 bases between them. DNA for the CDR3: TGCGCCAGCAGCTTGGTGGGGGGTCAAGAGACCCAGTACTTC. It encodes CASSLVGGQETQYF.

This chain links TRBV5-1 with TRBJ1-5, with D uncertain. V lost 2 bases, J lost 0 bases, and 9 bases lay in between. The V gene's germline CDR1 is SGHRS and CDR2 YFSETQ. There are 15 residues in the CDR3. DNA for the CDR3: TGCGCCAGCAGCTTCGACCCCAATAGCAATCAGCCCCAGCATTTT. This sequence encodes CASSFDPNSNQPQHF.

The genes are TRBV5-6 and TRBJ2-7; 8 bases map to TRBD2. Germline V CDR1 and CDR2: SGHDT, YYEEEE. The CDR3 runs to 17 residues. With 5 bases clipped from V and 1 base from J, the junction kept 14 bases outside the gene matches. The CDR3 coding sequence is TGTGCCAGCAGTTCCGTACCGGGAGCGGGAGTTTCCTACGAGCAGTACTTC. This codes for CASSSVPGAGVSYEQYF.

This clone was seen only a few times. The chain combines TRBV7-3 with TRBJ2-5; no firm D call. The germline gives CDR1 SGHTA, CDR2 FQGTGA. The CDR3 runs to 13 residues. V was shortened by 5 bases and J by 4 bases, with 11 bases between the two germline ends. The CDR3 sequence: CASSASSTETQYF. The DNA of the CDR3 is TGTGCCAGCAGCGCCAGCTCTACAGAGACCCAGTACTTC.

The V gene is TRBV2, the J gene TRBJ2-7; D may be TRBD1 (6 bases). With 6 bases removed from V and 1 base from J, the gap between germline ends came to 16 bases. This CDR3 has 15 amino acids. Germline V gives CDR1 SNHLY, CDR2 FYNNEI. DNA of the CDR3: TGTGCCAGCAGATCGGGATCAGGGGCGTCCTACGAGCAGTACTTC. Its translation is CASRSGSGASYEQYF. Looking up the rest from reference TRBV2 and TRBJ2-7 gives the full variable domain: EPEVTQTPSHQVTQMGQEVILRCVPISNHLYFYWYRQILGQKVEFLVSFYNNEISEKSEIFDDQFSVERPDGSNFTLKIRSTKLEDSAMYFCASRSGSGASYEQYFGPGTRLTVT.

The V gene is TRBV5-4, the J gene TRBJ2-4; D is possibly TRBD1 or TRBD2 (6 bases each). The CDR3 loop spans 16 amino acids. Germline CDR1 is SGHNT and CDR2 is YYREEE (reference sequence). V dropped 3 bases and J dropped 0 bases, with 13 bases sitting between them. The DNA for the CDR3 is TGTGCCAGCAGCTGGGGCAGGGGACTAGCCAAAAACATTCAGTACTTC. Translated: CASSWGRGLAKNIQYF. Full variable domain (outside the CDR3, taken from reference TRBV5-4 and TRBJ2-4): ETGVTQSPTHLIKTRGQQVTLRCSSQSGHNTVSWYQQALGQGPQFIFQYYREEENGRGNFPPRFSGLQFPNYSSELNVNALELDDSALYLCASSWGRGLAKNIQYFGAGTRLSVL.

The gene calls are TRBV9 and TRBJ2-2, with TRBD2 as a possible D gene (5 bases). Trimming cost V 0 bases and J 8 bases, with 14 bases left between them. The germline CDR1 and CDR2 sequences are SGDLS and YYNGEE. CDR3 length equals 15 residues. The CDR3 DNA reads TGTGCCAGCAGCGTAGAAGGAGCCCGAGGGGGGGAGCTGTTTTTT. As protein: CASSVEGARGGELFF. Variable domain in full (rest from reference TRBV9 and TRBJ2-2): DSGVTQTPKHLITATGQRVTLRCSPRSGDLSVYWYQQSLDQGLQFLIQYYNGEERAKGNILERFSAQQFPDLHSELNLSSLELGDSALYFCASSVEGARGGELFFGEGSRLTVL.

The chain is built from TRBV27 and TRBJ1-1, with TRBD1 as a possible D gene (6 bases). V lost 5 bases to trimming and J lost 1 base, with 20 bases between them. CDR1 and CDR2 from the germline V gene are MNHEY and SMNVEV (reference sequence). The CDR3 extends over 17 amino acids. The CDR3 protein is CASSPETGPTANTEAFF. The CDR3 nucleotides are TGTGCCAGCAGTCCTGAGACAGGTCCAACTGCGAACACTGAAGCTTTCTTT.

Note on this clone: Other DNA sequences within the sample encode an identical CDR3. This chain links TRBV9 with TRBJ2-7; 9 bases align to TRBD2. Germline V gene lookup returns CDR1 SGDLS and CDR2 YYNGEE. The J segment lost 3 bases and the V segment lost 4 bases, leaving 5 bases of the junction unmatched. The length of the CDR3 is 14 residues. The CDR3: CASSPRTSDYEQYF. In DNA form, the CDR3 reads TGTGCCAGCAGCCCCCGGACTAGCGACTACGAGCAGTACTTC.

The CDR3 bases are TGTGCCAGCAGAGAAACCGGGACAGCTACCGTCTACGAGCAGTACTTC. Translated, it gives CASRETGTATVYEQYF. The V gene is TRBV6-1, the J gene TRBJ2-7, with 7 bases aligning to TRBD1. Trimming cost V 6 bases and J 3 bases; bases outside gene matches: 14. Germline V CDR1 and CDR2: MNHNS, SASEGT. This CDR3 is built from 16 residues.

The V and J genes are TRBV10-3 and TRBJ1-1; D is uncertain. This CDR3 is built from 13 residues. Germline-derived CDR1 and CDR2 are ENHRY and SYGVKD. V gave up 6 bases and J gave up 7 bases, with 15 bases separating them. CDR3: CAIRLRPEGEAFF. DNA of the CDR3: TGTGCCATCAGATTACGACCCGAGGGTGAAGCTTTCTTT.